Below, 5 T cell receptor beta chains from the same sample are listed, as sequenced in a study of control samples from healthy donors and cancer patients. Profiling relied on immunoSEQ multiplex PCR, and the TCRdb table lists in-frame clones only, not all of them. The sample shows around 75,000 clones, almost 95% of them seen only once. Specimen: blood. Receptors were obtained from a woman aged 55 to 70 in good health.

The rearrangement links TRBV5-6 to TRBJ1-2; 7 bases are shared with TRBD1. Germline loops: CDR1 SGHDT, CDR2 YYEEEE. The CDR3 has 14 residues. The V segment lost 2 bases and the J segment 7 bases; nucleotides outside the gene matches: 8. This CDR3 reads CASSFVKGAFGYTF. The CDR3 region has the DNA TGTGCCAGCAGCTTCGTGAAGGGGGCGTTTGGCTACACCTTC.

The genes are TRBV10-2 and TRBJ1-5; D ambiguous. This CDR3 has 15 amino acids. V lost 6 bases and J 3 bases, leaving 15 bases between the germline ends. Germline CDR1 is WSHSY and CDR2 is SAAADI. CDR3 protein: CASRANGSPNQPQHF. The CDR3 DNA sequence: TGCGCCAGCAGGGCGAATGGGAGCCCCAATCAGCCCCAGCATTTT.

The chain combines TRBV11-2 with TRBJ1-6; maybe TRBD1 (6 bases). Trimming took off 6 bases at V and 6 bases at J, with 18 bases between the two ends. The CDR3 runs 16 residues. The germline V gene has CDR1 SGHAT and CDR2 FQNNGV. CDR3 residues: CASRQGGMTANSPLHF. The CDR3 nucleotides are TGTGCCAGCAGACAGGGAGGCATGACGGCTAATTCACCCCTCCACTTT.

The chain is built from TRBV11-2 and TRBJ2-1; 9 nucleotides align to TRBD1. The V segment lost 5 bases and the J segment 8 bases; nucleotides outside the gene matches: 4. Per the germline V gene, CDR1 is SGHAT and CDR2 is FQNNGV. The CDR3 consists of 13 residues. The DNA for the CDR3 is TGTGCCAGCAGCCTTGACAGGGGGGATGAGCAGTTCTTC. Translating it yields CASSLDRGDEQFF.

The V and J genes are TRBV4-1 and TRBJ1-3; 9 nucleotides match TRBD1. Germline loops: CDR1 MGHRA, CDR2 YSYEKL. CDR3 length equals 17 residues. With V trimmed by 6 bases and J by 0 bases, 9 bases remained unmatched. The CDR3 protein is CASRRSPGQGSGNTIYF. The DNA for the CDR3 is TGCGCCAGCAGACGTTCTCCGGGACAGGGCTCTGGAAACACCATATATTTT.